This T cell receptor (beta chain) appears in the sequencing data of a study of blood T cells in healthy people across ages (dated by TCRdb to between 2014 and 2016). Turning to the overall study: In model experiments, roughly one uniquely barcoded TCR beta cDNA molecule per two T cells was captured by template switching. Two additional independent replicas of 1 million unique cDNA reads from the same blood draw were analyzed for two donors (one aged 18 to 30 and one aged 80 or older). To avoid experimental bias, donors of different ages were randomly spread across the sequencing lanes. To track age-related changes in TCR beta repertoire diversity, the study relied on deep sequencing normalized with unique cDNA molecular identifiers. Donors were grouped into four age groups: young (average 16 years), middle-aged (39), aged (approximately 58) and long-lived (over 80).

Trimmed from V: 4 bases; trimmed from J: 3 bases; junction bases lacking a gene match: 3. From its cysteine to its phenylalanine, the CDR3 spans 14 amino acids. CDR3 DNA only is kept here, 42 bases in frame from base 1. CDR1 and CDR2, per the germline V gene, are ENHRY and SYGVKD. The approximately 41 donors, aged about 6 to 95 years, were systemically healthy Caucasian individuals from Russia. Each donor gave 9 to 10 milliliters of peripheral blood, collected into EDTA-treated Vacutainer tubes. Ficoll-Paque density-gradient centrifugation was used to isolate PBMCs, with at least 6.5 million per sample. Total RNA was extracted from PBMCs with Trizol reagent, with at least 6 micrograms obtained per sample. Naive CD45RAhigh/CD27high T cell percentages were measured by flow cytometry on a PBMC aliquot from every donor. General conclusions and limits of the study: Since profiling was done on bulk unsorted PBMCs, naive and antigen-experienced compartments could not be conclusively compared. Compared with the aged group, the long-lived group had more naive CD4+ T cells, fewer expanded clones and increased TCR diversity, a pattern suggesting age selection. Observed TCR beta diversity correlated strongly with the percentage of naive T cells measured by flow cytometry. Donor CMV infection status was unknown, potentially confounding age-related changes in expanded clonotypes. Estimates of total diversity based on one million sequenced T cells were considered lower bounds and underestimates. As age increased, observed TCR beta diversity per million T cells dropped in a roughly linear way, and a significant reduction was already evident by age 40.

Libraries were prepared through 5' RACE. For sequencing, an Illumina HiSeq 2500 was employed. A second PCR of roughly 7 to 11 cycles was performed with a sample-barcoded 5' primer and a J-beta primer mix. A template-switch 5' adaptor carrying 12 random nucleotides introduced a unique molecular identifier onto each TCR beta cDNA molecule. Each sample yielded at least 2.5 million CDR3-containing paired-end reads. First-strand cDNA synthesis was performed from all RNA using the Mint cDNA synthesis kit, with priming by a TRBC-specific oligonucleotide. All cDNA was treated with uracil-DNA glycosylase and then went through a first 18-cycle PCR with the universal primers M1SS and BC2_uni_R. As for how the authors treated the data: Each sample was normalized by randomly selecting 1 million high-quality reads, each carrying a distinct molecular identifier. Instead of being binned into consensus sequences, reads with shared molecular identifiers were discarded. MiTCR, run with a Q25 quality threshold and the strictest error-elimination algorithm, handled CDR3 identification, clonotype clustering and error correction. A nonparametric unseen species model using Euler transformation provided a lower-bound estimate of total TCR beta diversity. Through fastp at Q25 and MiXCR, TCRdb rebuilt clones from the public reads, retaining in-frame beta chains. Every entry covers one CDR3 protein and lists the most common genes and DNA from its rows. These V and J calls rely on TCRdb rather than the paper's analysis. In all, the sample holds 380,000 or so distinct CDR3 sequences, and 45% to 65% of those were seen once. The top ten clones comprise around 49% of the sample.

The table lists this clonotype with a few counts. It lacks a known antigen. Nothing much larger sits one base from this clone, and base qualities are not available. The sequence derives from a man aged 55 to 70 in good health. Sequencing used blood. In this chain, TRBV10-3 is recombined with TRBJ2-7; 10 central nucleotides agree with TRBD2. The CDR3 reads CAISVASGSYEQYF. DNA sequence: TGTGCCATCAGTGTGGCTAGCGGGAGCTACGAGCAGTACTTC.